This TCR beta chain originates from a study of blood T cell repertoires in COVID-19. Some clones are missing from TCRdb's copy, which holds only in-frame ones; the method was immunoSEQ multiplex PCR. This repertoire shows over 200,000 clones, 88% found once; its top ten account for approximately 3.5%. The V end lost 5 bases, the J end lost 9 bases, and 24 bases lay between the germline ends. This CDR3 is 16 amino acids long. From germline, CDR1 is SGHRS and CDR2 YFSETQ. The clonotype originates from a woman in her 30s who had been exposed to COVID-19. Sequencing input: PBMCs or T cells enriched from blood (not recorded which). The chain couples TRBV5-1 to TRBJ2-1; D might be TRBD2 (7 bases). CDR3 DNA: TGCGCCAGCAGATTTGCCCTGGCGGGAGAGGGGGGTGAGCAGTTCTTC. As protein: CASRFALAGEGGEQFF.